A selection of T cell receptor beta chains follows, all from one sample in a study of T cell repertoires in cytomegalovirus infection. TCRdb recomputed calls from the reads with MiXCR, one row per CDR3 protein. The repertoire holds 180,000 or so distinct CDR3 sequences, with roughly 17% as singletons. The sample consisted of CD8+ T cells from PBMCs. These receptors were collected from a human donor in good health (CMV status not recorded). Some clones in this sample may be carry-over from other donors' samples. Each CDR3 is given with its conserved first and last residue. The order of the fields is clone size, D gene, CDR3 length, V gene, J gene, CDR3 protein, CDR3 DNA. The D gene is left open where the match is weak. Clone size is given for some rows only: seen once, a few or many times, or a class if the clone is expanded.

clone size: .
D gene: .
CDR3 length: 13
V gene: TRBV27
J gene: TRBJ1-1
CDR3 protein: CASMLGKNTEAFF
CDR3 DNA: TGTGCCAGCATGTTAGGGAAGAACACTGAAGCTTTCTTT

clone size: .
D gene: TRBD2
CDR3 length: 16
V gene: TRBV7-2
J gene: TRBJ2-3
CDR3 protein: CASSPTGRGVLYTQYF
CDR3 DNA: TGTGCCAGCAGTCCCACGGGGCGGGGGGTATTGTATACGCAGTATTTT

clone size: .
D gene: .
CDR3 length: 14
V gene: TRBV7-3
J gene: TRBJ1-1
CDR3 protein: CASSPHALTDEAFF
CDR3 DNA: TGTGCCAGCAGCCCTCATGCCCTAACAGATGAAGCTTTCTTT

clone size: .
D gene: .
CDR3 length: 13
V gene: TRBV24-1
J gene: TRBJ2-1
CDR3 protein: CATSDRGRDEQFF
CDR3 DNA: TGTGCCACCAGTGACCGCGGTAGGGATGAGCAGTTCTTC

clone size: .
D gene: .
CDR3 length: 12
V gene: TRBV7-9
J gene: TRBJ1-5
CDR3 protein: CASSLEGRPQHF
CDR3 DNA: TGTGCCAGCAGCTTAGAAGGGAGGCCCCAGCATTTT

clone size: .
D gene: .
CDR3 length: 13
V gene: TRBV11-2
J gene: TRBJ1-1
CDR3 protein: CASSLGSGVGAFF
CDR3 DNA: TGTGCCAGCAGCTTAGGGTCAGGGGTAGGGGCTTTCTTT

clone size: .
D gene: .
CDR3 length: 14
V gene: TRBV6-2/TRBV6-3
J gene: TRBJ1-2
CDR3 protein: CASSYSDGRYGYTF
CDR3 DNA: TGTGCCAGCAGTTACTCTGACGGTCGCTATGGCTACACCTTC

clone size: many
D gene: .
CDR3 length: 13
V gene: TRBV25-1
J gene: TRBJ2-2
CDR3 protein: CASMWGDTGELFF
CDR3 DNA: TGTGCCAGCATGTGGGGCGATACCGGGGAGCTGTTTTTT

clone size: few
D gene: TRBD2
CDR3 length: 16
V gene: TRBV20-1
J gene: TRBJ2-7
CDR3 protein: CSARDREGLTLYEQYF
CDR3 DNA: TGCAGTGCTAGAGATCGGGAGGGGTTGACGTTGTACGAGCAGTACTTC

clone size: .
D gene: .
CDR3 length: 12
V gene: TRBV29-1
J gene: TRBJ2-7
CDR3 protein: CSVEEETAEQYF
CDR3 DNA: TGCAGCGTTGAAGAGGAGACAGCCGAGCAGTACTTC

clone size: many
D gene: TRBD1
CDR3 length: 14
V gene: TRBV7-8
J gene: TRBJ2-1
CDR3 protein: CASSDRDRANEQFF
CDR3 DNA: TGTGCCAGCAGCGACCGGGACAGGGCGAATGAGCAGTTCTTC

clone size: .
D gene: .
CDR3 length: 14
V gene: TRBV7-9
J gene: TRBJ2-7
CDR3 protein: CASSPQWGLYEQYF
CDR3 DNA: TGTGCCAGCAGCCCCCAATGGGGGCTCTACGAGCAGTACTTC

clone size: few
D gene: .
CDR3 length: 15
V gene: TRBV28
J gene: TRBJ1-2
CDR3 protein: CASSSRRGANYGYTF
CDR3 DNA: TGTGCCAGCAGTTCCCGACGGGGTGCTAACTATGGCTACACCTTC

clone size: .
D gene: .
CDR3 length: 14
V gene: TRBV27
J gene: TRBJ1-2
CDR3 protein: CASSLASTGRDYTF
CDR3 DNA: TGTGCCAGCAGTTTAGCTTCTACGGGACGAGACTACACCTTC

clone size: few
D gene: TRBD1
CDR3 length: 15
V gene: TRBV28
J gene: TRBJ1-5
CDR3 protein: CASRIQGYSNQPQHF
CDR3 DNA: TGTGCCAGCAGGATACAGGGGTATAGCAATCAGCCCCAGCATTTT

clone size: .
D gene: TRBD1
CDR3 length: 13
V gene: TRBV12-3/TRBV12-4
J gene: TRBJ1-1
CDR3 protein: CASSPGQFLEAFF
CDR3 DNA: TGTGCCAGCAGTCCGGGACAGTTTCTTGAAGCTTTCTTT

clone size: .
D gene: .
CDR3 length: 13
V gene: TRBV25-1
J gene: TRBJ1-4
CDR3 protein: CASIGTMSEKLFF
CDR3 DNA: TGTGCCAGCATAGGTACAATGAGTGAAAAACTGTTTTTT

clone size: .
D gene: TRBD1
CDR3 length: 18
V gene: TRBV7-9
J gene: TRBJ1-5
CDR3 protein: CASSLEGQGAYGNQPQHF
CDR3 DNA: TGTGCCAGCAGCTTGGAGGGACAGGGGGCGTATGGCAATCAGCCCCAGCATTTT

clone size: .
D gene: TRBD2
CDR3 length: 13
V gene: TRBV6-1
J gene: TRBJ2-1
CDR3 protein: CASRGGYDNEQFF
CDR3 DNA: TGTGCCAGCAGGGGAGGGTACGACAATGAGCAGTTCTTC

clone size: few
D gene: .
CDR3 length: 15
V gene: TRBV12-3/TRBV12-4
J gene: TRBJ1-2
CDR3 protein: CASSLARGADYGYTF
CDR3 DNA: TGTGCCAGCAGTTTAGCGAGGGGGGCGGACTATGGCTACACCTTC

clone size: .
D gene: .
CDR3 length: 18
V gene: TRBV2
J gene: TRBJ1-5
CDR3 protein: CASSVGGRLGGGNQPQHF
CDR3 DNA: TGTGCCAGCAGTGTTGGGGGGAGGCTTGGAGGTGGCAATCAGCCCCAGCATTTT

clone size: many
D gene: .
CDR3 length: 16
V gene: TRBV7-2
J gene: TRBJ2-7
CDR3 protein: CASSFPRDRTTNEQYF
CDR3 DNA: TGTGCCAGCAGCTTCCCGCGGGACAGAACGACTAACGAGCAGTACTTC

clone size: once
D gene: .
CDR3 length: 15
V gene: TRBV30
J gene: TRBJ2-1
CDR3 protein: CAWSVARGLYNEQFF
CDR3 DNA: TGTGCCTGGAGTGTAGCCCGGGGGCTCTACAATGAGCAGTTCTTC

clone size: .
D gene: .
CDR3 length: 13
V gene: TRBV12-3/TRBV12-4
J gene: TRBJ2-5
CDR3 protein: CASSYGLKETQYF
CDR3 DNA: TGTGCCAGCAGTTATGGACTGAAAGAGACCCAGTACTTC

clone size: .
D gene: TRBD2
CDR3 length: 17
V gene: TRBV4-3
J gene: TRBJ2-4
CDR3 protein: CASSQEPRTSVKNIQYF
CDR3 DNA: TGCGCCAGCAGCCAGGAGCCCCGGACTAGCGTCAAAAACATTCAGTACTTC

clone size: .
D gene: .
CDR3 length: 17
V gene: TRBV4-2
J gene: TRBJ2-1
CDR3 protein: CASSQESSGQLYNEQFF
CDR3 DNA: TGTGCCAGCAGCCAAGAATCGAGTGGACAGCTCTACAATGAGCAGTTCTTC